The 4 T cell receptor beta chains in this list originate from one sample, sequenced in a study of blood T cell repertoires in COVID-19. The table came from immunoSEQ multiplex PCR; TCRdb's copy has only in-frame clones and leaves some out. The sample lists about 88,000 clones, about 89% occurring once. Source material: peripheral blood. These receptors came from a human donor with active COVID-19. The donor label of this sample is uncertain.

V gene TRBV29-1 combines with J gene TRBJ2-1; no firm D call. CDR1 is SQVTM, CDR2 ANQGSEA, per germline. The CDR3 covers 14 residues. Trimming took 7 bases from V and 0 from J, leaving 13 bases between them. The CDR3 sequence is CSGPAISSYNEQFF. As DNA, the CDR3 is TGCAGCGGGCCAGCGATTAGCTCCTACAATGAGCAGTTCTTC.

This clone was detected once. The V gene is TRBV12-3 or TRBV12-4, the J gene TRBJ1-4; 7 bases map to TRBD1. This CDR3 is built from 13 residues. V lost 6 bases to trimming and J lost 4 bases; unmatched junction nucleotides: 2. For the CDR3, the DNA is TGTGCCAGCAGGGGGACAGTTAATGAAAAACTGTTTTTT. Protein sequence: CASRGTVNEKLFF.

V and J are TRBV6-5 and TRBJ2-7; a possible D gene is TRBD1 (6 bases). Germline V lookup: CDR1 MNHEY, CDR2 SVGAGI. V was clipped by 7 bases and J by 1 base, with 11 bases between them. The CDR3 runs 13 residues. For the CDR3, the DNA is TGTGCCAGCAAAATGACAGGTTCCTACGAGCAGTACTTC. Its translation is CASKMTGSYEQYF.

CDR3 in amino acids: CASSLGLAGGNEQYF. In DNA form, the CDR3 reads TGTGCCAGCAGCTTAGGACTAGCGGGGGGTAACGAGCAGTACTTC. The genes are TRBV11-2 and TRBJ2-7; 13 bases are shared with TRBD2. Trimming cost V 1 base and J 5 bases; bases outside gene matches: 2. The CDR3 has 15 amino acids. Germline V CDR1 and CDR2: SGHAT, FQNNGV. Full variable domain (missing parts from reference TRBV11-2 and TRBJ2-7): EAGVAQSPRYKIIEKRQSVAFWCNPISGHATLYWYQQILGQGPKLLIQFQNNGVVDDSQLPKDRFSAERLKGVDSTLKIQPAKLEDSAVYLCASSLGLAGGNEQYFGPGTRLTVT.